This T cell receptor (beta chain) is drawn from a study of metastatic and nonmetastatic thyroid tumors. As for the study in general: From malignant and benign thyroid patients, repertoires in blood and in tumor or nodule tissue were compared.

V lost 2 bases, J lost 6 bases, and 17 bases lay in between. Per germline, CDR1 MNHEY and CDR2 SVGEGT. The CDR3 has 16 amino acids. Study conclusions and caveats: Significantly higher TCR beta diversity was reportedly seen in malignant thyroid tumors than benign nodules, in blood and tumor.

This clone is medium-sized within its sample. Antigen unknown. Source study methods: Building a distant-metastasis classifier for papillary thyroid cancer drew on CDR3 differences across clinicopathological groups. MiXCR was used by TCRdb to re-call the PCR reads. Clone size and V and J calls follow TCRdb, not the original study. Of 30,000 to 40,000 clones listed, over 14% are singletons. Thyroid surgery had not been preceded by any treatment in any patient. The chain uses TRBV6-2 or TRBV6-3 and TRBJ2-1, with D possibly being TRBD1 (5 bases). This TCR was sampled from a male donor with papillary thyroid cancer or a benign thyroid nodule (not recorded which). Some clones in this sample may be carry-over from other donors' samples. Input material: blood. The CDR3 DNA reads TGTGCCAGCAGTTACCCTCTGGCAGTTGGGGCCAATGAGCAGTTCTTC. Amino acids: CASSYPLAVGANEQFF.